Each of the 19 T cell receptor beta chains below was sequenced from the same sample in a study of Graves' ophthalmopathy and Graves' hyperthyroidism. The authors amplified TCR beta CDR3 regions, and they did so from RNA transcripts for repertoire sequencing. HTBI primers served in a first-round RT-PCR, which a second-round multiplex PCR followed. Each CDR3 protein is one row after TCRdb ran MiXCR on the multiplex PCR reads. The sample consists of more than 150,000 distinct CDR3 sequences, around two fifths of them appearing once. The sample consisted of peripheral blood. These receptors came from a woman aged 40 to 50 with Graves' ophthalmopathy.

This sequence joins TRBV27 and TRBJ1-2; the match to TRBD1 covers 7 bases. Germline loops: CDR1 MNHEY, CDR2 SMNVEV (reference sequence). The CDR3 runs to 15 residues. Unmatched junction bases numbered 15, after V lost 6 bases and J lost 8 bases. The CDR3 protein is CASSIIPVQGIGYTF. The CDR3 DNA follows: TGTGCCAGCAGCATTATACCGGTACAGGGGATCGGCTACACCTTC.

The chain uses TRBV18 and TRBJ1-1; D call uncertain. From germline, CDR1 is KGHSH and CDR2 LQKENI. CDR3 size: 13 residues. V was pared by 3 bases and J by 5 bases, with 10 bases between. In DNA form, the CDR3 reads TGTGCCAGCTCACCGGACCCTGGGACTGAAGCTTTCTTT. As protein: CASSPDPGTEAFF. Supplemented by reference TRBV18 and TRBJ1-1, the full variable domain reads NAGVMQNPRHLVRRRGQEARLRCSPMKGHSHVYWYRQLPEEGLKFMVYLQKENIIDESGMPKERFSAEFPKEGPSILRIQQVVRGDSAAYFCASSPDPGTEAFFGQGTRLTVV.

The chain has TRBV6-1 and TRBJ2-7, with TRBD2 as a possible D gene (5 bases). This CDR3 is 16 amino acids long. CDR1 and CDR2 (germline): MNHNS, SASEGT. The ends were cut back, 6 bases at V and 0 bases at J, with 18 bases in the middle. CDR3 in DNA: TGTGCCAGCAGGCCTCTAACGGGCGGGCCCTCCTACGAGCAGTACTTC. Amino acids: CASRPLTGGPSYEQYF.

This clonotype showed up many times. This chain uses TRBV12-3 or TRBV12-4 with TRBJ2-2, with TRBD2 matching 14 bases. This CDR3 is built from 16 residues. J was trimmed by 6 bases and V by 3 bases; bases with no gene match: 3. The CDR3 is CASSLTSGRGAGELFF. CDR3 coding DNA: TGTGCCAGCAGTTTGACTAGCGGGAGGGGAGCCGGGGAGCTGTTTTTT.

At least ten counts were recorded for this clonotype. The chain joins TRBV2 to TRBJ1-2; 7 nucleotides line up with TRBD1. This CDR3 region has 14 residues. V gave up 5 bases and J gave up 1 base; unmatched junction bases: 4. Germline-derived CDR1 and CDR2 are SNHLY and FYNNEI. The CDR3 sequence is CASSQTGNNYGYTF. DNA of the CDR3: TGTGCCAGCAGTCAGACAGGGAATAACTATGGCTACACCTTC.

This clonotype was seen at least ten times. The genes are TRBV11-3 and TRBJ2-5; 12 positions agree with TRBD2. This CDR3 region has 16 residues. Trimming cost V 5 bases and J 1 base; bases outside gene matches: 5. Germline V gives CDR1 SGHNT, CDR2 YENEEA. This CDR3 reads CASSPLGLAGQETQYF. CDR3 sequence (DNA): TGTGCCAGCAGCCCCCTGGGACTAGCGGGCCAAGAGACCCAGTACTTC.

This clonotype showed up many times. The chain is built from TRBV29-1 and TRBJ2-7, with 7 nucleotides matching TRBD2. CDR1 is SQVTM and CDR2 is ANQGSEA in the germline V gene. The CDR3 consists of 15 residues. J was trimmed by 0 bases and V by 4 bases; bases with no gene match: 9. Written as DNA, the CDR3 is TGCAGCGTTGTCGGGAGGCGGGAATTCTCCTACGAGCAGTACTTC. This codes for CSVVGRREFSYEQYF.

The chain carries TRBV6-2 or TRBV6-3 and TRBJ2-7, with 7 bases matching TRBD1. The CDR3 spans 14 residues. Looked up from germline, CDR1 is MNHEY and CDR2 is SVGEGT. Trimming took 6 bases from V and 7 from J; bases not matched to a gene: 12. Here the CDR3 DNA reads TGTGCCAGCAGACTCGGGACAGCCCGGCTAGAGCAGTACTTC. This gives the protein CASRLGTARLEQYF.

There are many counts of this clonotype. A much larger clone differs by one base, so this may be a read error. The chain links TRBV2 to TRBJ1-5, with 8 bases aligning to TRBD1. The CDR3 runs 14 residues. In germline, CDR1 is SNHLY, CDR2 FYNNEI. The chain's CDR3 is CASSGQGENQLQHF. In DNA, the CDR3 is TGTGCCAGCAGCGGACAGGGTGAGAATCAGCTCCAGCATTTT.

The sample holds many counts of this clonotype. J is TRBJ2-2 and V is TRBV6-2 or TRBV6-3; the D gene is possibly TRBD2 (6 bases). This CDR3 has 18 residues. Germline CDR1 reads MNHEY; CDR2 reads SVGEGT. Trimming left V 0 bases short and J 7 bases short, with 21 bases between. The CDR3 sequence is CASSYSIWAGSGNGELFF. DNA of the CDR3: TGTGCCAGCAGTTACTCGATTTGGGCGGGGTCAGGAAACGGGGAGCTGTTTTTT.

The sample holds many counts of this clonotype. The J gene is TRBJ2-4, the V gene TRBV28; unclear D gene. Trimming removed 6 bases at V and 2 bases at J, with 11 bases between. Germline V CDR1 and CDR2: MDHEN, SYDVKM. This CDR3 region has 14 residues. The CDR3, as DNA: TGTGCCAGCAGCCTGCGGATAACCAAAAACATTCAGTACTTC. This gives the protein CASSLRITKNIQYF. Supplemented by reference TRBV28 and TRBJ2-4, the full variable domain reads DVKVTQSSRYLVKRTGEKVFLECVQDMDHENMFWYRQDPGLGLRLIYFSYDVKMKEKGDIPEGYSVSREKKERFSLILESASTNQTSMYLCASSLRITKNIQYFGAGTRLSVL.

This clonotype was picked up many times. J is TRBJ2-7 and V is TRBV27, with D hard to call. The CDR3 spans 13 residues. Per the germline V gene, CDR1 is MNHEY and CDR2 is SMNVEV (reference sequence). V was shortened by 2 bases and J by 3 bases, with 8 bases between the two germline ends. Written as DNA, the CDR3 is TGTGCCAGCAGTTTACAGGCGAACTACGAGCAGTACTTC. Amino acid sequence: CASSLQANYEQYF.

This clonotype was detected many times. The chain recombines TRBV20-1 with TRBJ1-6; D possibly corresponds to TRBD1 (6 bases). The length of the CDR3 is 17 residues. Germline-derived CDR1 and CDR2 are DFQATT and SNEGSKA (reference sequence). V dropped 0 bases and J dropped 6 bases, with 18 bases sitting between them. The CDR3 loop is CSAREDHRAPFNSPLHF. CDR3 sequence (DNA): TGCAGTGCTAGAGAGGACCACAGGGCACCATTTAATTCACCCCTCCACTTT.

As to this clonotype: An end of the junction does not agree with germline; a read error may underlie this. This chain uses TRBV13 with TRBJ2-5; TRBD1 or TRBD2 may be the D gene (6 bases each). Germline lookup yields CDR1 PRHDT and CDR2 FYEKMQ (reference sequence). This CDR3 comprises 14 residues. CDR3 protein: CASSLEGGAETQYF. The DNA of the CDR3 is TGTGCTAGCAGCTTGGAGGGGGGCGCAGAGACCCAGTACTTC. The full variable domain, in which reference TRBV13 and TRBJ2-5 provide the parts outside the CDR3, is AAGVIQSPRHLIKEKRETATLKCYPIPRHDTVYWYQQGPGQDPQFLISFYEKMQSDKGSIPDRFSAQQFSDYHSELNMSSLELGDSALYFCASSLEGGAETQYFGPGTRLLVL.

This clonotype has only a few counts. The chain uses TRBV7-2 and TRBJ1-5; D is uncertain. Trimming pared 3 bases from V and 9 bases from J, leaving 18 bases between. Germline CDR1 reads SGHTA; CDR2 reads FQGNSA. The CDR3 covers 15 residues. CDR3 residues: CASSLAGLGGRPQHF. CDR3 nucleotides: TGTGCCAGCAGCTTGGCCGGGCTAGGCGGGCGGCCCCAGCATTTT.

At least ten counts were recorded for this clonotype. This sequence joins TRBV7-6 and TRBJ1-5; D call uncertain. V was pared by 5 bases and J by 0 bases, with 5 bases between. Germline V CDR1 and CDR2: SGHVS, FNYEAQ. The CDR3 length is 13 residues. CDR3 region: CASSGNSNQPQHF. CDR3 in DNA: TGTGCCAGCAGCGGTAATAGCAATCAGCCCCAGCATTTT.

At least ten counts were recorded for this clonotype. The chain links TRBV4-1 to TRBJ2-5, with 7 positions matching TRBD1. V trimming: 4 bases; J trimming: 2 bases; junction bases outside the gene matches: 10. The CDR3 runs to 16 residues. Germline CDR1 reads MGHRA; CDR2 reads YSYEKL. The CDR3 region has the DNA TGCGCCAGCAGCCCCATCCACAGGGGCCTTCAAGAGACCCAGTACTTC. Amino acid sequence: CASSPIHRGLQETQYF.

This clonotype occurred many times. The chain combines TRBV4-2 with TRBJ2-2, with 7 bases matching TRBD1. Germline lookup yields CDR1 LGHNA and CDR2 YNFKEQ. This CDR3 has 16 amino acids. V shed 7 bases, J shed 6 bases, and the junction held 14 bases outside the gene matches. CDR3 protein: CASTNPGQADAGELFF. The CDR3 DNA reads as TGTGCCAGCACCAACCCAGGACAGGCGGATGCCGGGGAGCTGTTTTTT.

Ten or more counts support this clonotype. The V call is TRBV12-3 or TRBV12-4, the J call TRBJ1-2; D possibly corresponds to TRBD1 (6 bases). Trimming cost V 4 bases and J 4 bases, with 7 bases left between them. The CDR3 contains 12 residues. The CDR3, as DNA: TGTGCCAGCAGTTCCAGGGGCTATGGCTACACCTTC. It codes for CASSSRGYGYTF.